Below are 6 T cell receptor beta chains sequenced from a single sample in a study of T cells after yellow fever vaccination. TCRdb recomputed calls from the 5' RACE reads with MiXCR, one row per CDR3 protein. The data hold around 320,000 distinct CDR3 sequences, with around 10% observed a single time. The specimen comprised CD4+ T cells sorted from PBMCs, sampled 45 days after the yellow fever booster vaccination. The source of these receptors is a man younger than 35 who received the YFV17D yellow fever vaccine.

This clonotype was found a few times. The chain carries TRBV5-5 and TRBJ2-1; D is possibly TRBD1 (6 bases). CDR3 length equals 15 residues. Trimming stripped 4 bases from V and 6 bases from J, with 17 bases between. Per germline, CDR1 SGHKS and CDR2 YYEKEE (reference sequence). The CDR3 is CASSRDTQSANEQFF. The CDR3 DNA follows: TGTGCCAGCAGCCGGGACACCCAATCAGCCAATGAGCAGTTCTTC.

This clonotype was seen at least ten times. This CDR3 reads CASSLQGTGELFF. CDR3 in DNA: TGTGCCAGCAGTCTCCAGGGAACCGGGGAGCTGTTTTTT. V gene TRBV7-9 combines with J gene TRBJ2-2; D may be TRBD1 (5 bases). The V and J ends lost 6 bases and 5 bases respectively, with 10 bases between them. Germline CDR1 SEHNR, CDR2 FQNEAQ (reference sequence). There are 13 residues in the CDR3.

The sample holds a few counts of this clonotype. J is TRBJ2-7 and V is TRBV28, with 9 bases lining up with TRBD2. The germline V gene encodes CDR1 MDHEN and CDR2 SYDVKM. J lost 6 bases, V lost 4 bases, and 7 bases had no gene match. The CDR3 loop spans 14 amino acids. CDR3 residues: CASSSSSGAREQYF. The CDR3 DNA reads TGTGCCAGCAGTTCCTCTAGCGGGGCACGCGAGCAGTACTTC. Combining the CDR3 with reference TRBV28 and TRBJ2-7 gives the whole variable domain DVKVTQSSRYLVKRTGEKVFLECVQDMDHENMFWYRQDPGLGLRLIYFSYDVKMKEKGDIPEGYSVSREKKERFSLILESASTNQTSMYLCASSSSSGAREQYFGPGTRLTVT.

This clonotype has only a few counts. This rearrangement joins TRBV20-1 to TRBJ2-3; 8 nucleotides line up with TRBD2. With 0 bases clipped from V and 8 bases from J, the junction kept 10 bases outside the gene matches. Germline lookup yields CDR1 DFQATT and CDR2 SNEGSKA (reference sequence). The CDR3 has 15 residues. CDR3 coding DNA: TGCAGTGCTAGAGATCCAGCGGGGGACCCCGGTACGCAGTATTTT. It specifies CSARDPAGDPGTQYF.

The chain combines TRBV2 with TRBJ1-6, with D perhaps matching TRBD1 (5 bases). V gave up 7 bases and J gave up 7 bases, with 11 bases separating them. CDR3 length: 13 residues. Germline V gives CDR1 SNHLY, CDR2 FYNNEI. The CDR3, as DNA: TGTGCCAGCATTCGACAGTCCAATTCACCCCTCCACTTT. This sequence encodes CASIRQSNSPLHF.

This clonotype was recorded at least ten times. The V call is TRBV6-1, the J call TRBJ2-3; D ambiguous. V lost 3 bases, J lost 7 bases, and 17 bases lay in between. Germline CDR1 and CDR2: MNHNS and SASEGT. The CDR3 covers 15 residues. The CDR3 DNA sequence: TGTGCCAGCAGTGATACCGGCAGCTTGAGGAATACGCAGTATTTT. Its protein is CASSDTGSLRNTQYF.